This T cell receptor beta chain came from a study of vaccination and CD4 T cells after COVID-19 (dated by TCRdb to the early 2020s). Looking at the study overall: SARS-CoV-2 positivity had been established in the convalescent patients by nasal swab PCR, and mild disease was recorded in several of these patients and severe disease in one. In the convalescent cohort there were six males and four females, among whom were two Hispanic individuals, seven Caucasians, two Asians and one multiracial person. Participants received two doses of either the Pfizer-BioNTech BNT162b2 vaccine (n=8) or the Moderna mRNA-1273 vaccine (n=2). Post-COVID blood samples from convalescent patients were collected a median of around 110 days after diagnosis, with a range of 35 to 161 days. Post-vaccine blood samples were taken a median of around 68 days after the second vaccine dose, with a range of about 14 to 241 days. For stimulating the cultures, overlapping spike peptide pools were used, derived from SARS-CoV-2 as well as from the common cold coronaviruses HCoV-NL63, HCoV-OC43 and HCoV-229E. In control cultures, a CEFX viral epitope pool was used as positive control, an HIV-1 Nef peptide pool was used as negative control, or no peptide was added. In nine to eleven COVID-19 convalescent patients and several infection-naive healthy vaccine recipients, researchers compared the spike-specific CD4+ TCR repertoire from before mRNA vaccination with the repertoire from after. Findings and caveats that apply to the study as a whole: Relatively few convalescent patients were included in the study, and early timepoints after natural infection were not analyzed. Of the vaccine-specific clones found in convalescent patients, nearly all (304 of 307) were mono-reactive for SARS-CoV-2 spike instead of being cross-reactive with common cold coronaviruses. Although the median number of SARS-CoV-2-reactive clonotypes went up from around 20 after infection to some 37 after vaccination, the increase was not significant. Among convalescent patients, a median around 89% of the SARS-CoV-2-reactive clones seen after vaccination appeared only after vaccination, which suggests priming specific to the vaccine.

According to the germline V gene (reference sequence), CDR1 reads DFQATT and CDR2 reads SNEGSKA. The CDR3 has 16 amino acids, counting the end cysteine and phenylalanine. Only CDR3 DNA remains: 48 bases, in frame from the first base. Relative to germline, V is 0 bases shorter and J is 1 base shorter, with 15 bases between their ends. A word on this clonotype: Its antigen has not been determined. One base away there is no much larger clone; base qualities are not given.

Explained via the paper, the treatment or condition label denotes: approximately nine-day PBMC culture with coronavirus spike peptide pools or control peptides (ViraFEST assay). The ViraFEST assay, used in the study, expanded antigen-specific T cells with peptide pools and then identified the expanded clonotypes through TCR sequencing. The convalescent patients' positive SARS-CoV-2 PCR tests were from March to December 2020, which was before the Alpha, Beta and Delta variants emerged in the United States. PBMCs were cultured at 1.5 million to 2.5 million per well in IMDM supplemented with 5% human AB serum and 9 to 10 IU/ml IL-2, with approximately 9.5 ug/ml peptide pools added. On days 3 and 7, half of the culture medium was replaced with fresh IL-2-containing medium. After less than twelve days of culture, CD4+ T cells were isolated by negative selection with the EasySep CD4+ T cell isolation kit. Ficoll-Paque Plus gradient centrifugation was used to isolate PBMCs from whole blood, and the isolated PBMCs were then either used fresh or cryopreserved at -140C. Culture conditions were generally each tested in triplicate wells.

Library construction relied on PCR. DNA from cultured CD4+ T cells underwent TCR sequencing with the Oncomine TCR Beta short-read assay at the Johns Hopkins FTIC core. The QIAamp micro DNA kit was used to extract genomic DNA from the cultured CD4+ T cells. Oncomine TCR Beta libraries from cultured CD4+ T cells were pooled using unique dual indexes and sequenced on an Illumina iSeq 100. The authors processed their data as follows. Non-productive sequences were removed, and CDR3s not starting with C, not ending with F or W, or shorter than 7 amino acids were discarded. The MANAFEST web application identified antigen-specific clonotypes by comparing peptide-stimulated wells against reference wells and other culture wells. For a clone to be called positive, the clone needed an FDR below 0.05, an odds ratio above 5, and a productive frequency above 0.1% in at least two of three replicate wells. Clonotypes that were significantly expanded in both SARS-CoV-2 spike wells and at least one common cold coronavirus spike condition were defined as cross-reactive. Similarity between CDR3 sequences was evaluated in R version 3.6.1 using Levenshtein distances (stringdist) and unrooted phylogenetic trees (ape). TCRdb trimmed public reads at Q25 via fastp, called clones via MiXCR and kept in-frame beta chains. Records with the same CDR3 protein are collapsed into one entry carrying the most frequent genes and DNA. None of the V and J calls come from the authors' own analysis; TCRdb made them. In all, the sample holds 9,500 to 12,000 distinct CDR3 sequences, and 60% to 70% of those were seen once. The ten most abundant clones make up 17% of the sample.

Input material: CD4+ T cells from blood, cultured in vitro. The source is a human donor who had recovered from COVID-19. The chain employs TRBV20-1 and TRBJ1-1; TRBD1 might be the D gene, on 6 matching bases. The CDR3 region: CSARDRSGQRNTEAFF. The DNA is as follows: TGCAGTGCTAGAGATCGGTCGGGACAAAGGAACACTGAAGCTTTCTTT.